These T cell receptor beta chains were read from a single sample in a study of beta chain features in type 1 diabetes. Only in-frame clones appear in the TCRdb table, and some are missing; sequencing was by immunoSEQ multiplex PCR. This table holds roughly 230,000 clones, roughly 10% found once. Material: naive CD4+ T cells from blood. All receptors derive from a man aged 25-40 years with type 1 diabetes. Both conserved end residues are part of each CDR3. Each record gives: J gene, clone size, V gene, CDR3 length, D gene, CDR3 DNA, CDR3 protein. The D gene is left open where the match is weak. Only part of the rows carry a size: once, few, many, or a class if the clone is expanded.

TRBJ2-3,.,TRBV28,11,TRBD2,TGTGCCAGTTCCCAGCGGGGGACGCAGTATTTT,CASSQRGTQYF
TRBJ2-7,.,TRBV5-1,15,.,TGCGCCAGCAGCTTATCGGTGACAAGCTCCTACGAGCAGTACTTC,CASSLSVTSSYEQYF
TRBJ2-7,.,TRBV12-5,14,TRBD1,TGTGCTAGTGGGCCGGGACAGGGGGTCTACGAGCAGTACTTC,CASGPGQGVYEQYF
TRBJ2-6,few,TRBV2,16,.,TGTGCCAGCACGACAACCGCCAGCTCTGGGGCCAACGTCCTGACTTTC,CASTTTASSGANVLTF
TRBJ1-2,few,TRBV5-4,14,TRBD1,TGTGCCAGCAGCTGGGGGACAGACCTATGGGGCTACACCTTC,CASSWGTDLWGYTF
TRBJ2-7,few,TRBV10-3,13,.,TGTGCCATGGGCGGAGGGGATAGGTACGAGCAGTACTTC,CAMGGGDRYEQYF
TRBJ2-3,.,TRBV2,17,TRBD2,TGTGCCAGCAGTGCCTTCGGGACCTGGGGGGGAACAGATACGCAGTATTTT,CASSAFGTWGGTDTQYF
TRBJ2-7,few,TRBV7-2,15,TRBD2,TGTGCCAGCTCCCAGCGGGACTATCGCCCCTACGAGCAGTACTTC,CASSQRDYRPYEQYF
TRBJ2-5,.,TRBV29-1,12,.,TGCAGCGCGAGGAGAATTCAAGAGACCCAGTACTTC,CSARRIQETQYF
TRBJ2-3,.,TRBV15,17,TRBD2,TGTGCCACCAGCAGAGGAAGAGGAGCGGGGGCCACAGATACGCAGTATTTT,CATSRGRGAGATDTQYF
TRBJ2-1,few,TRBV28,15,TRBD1,TGTGCCAGCAGTGACCCCGGGACAGGAGACAATGAGCAGTTCTTC,CASSDPGTGDNEQFF
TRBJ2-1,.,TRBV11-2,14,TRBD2,TGTGCCAGCAGCGTACGGGAGGGAACGAATGAGCAGTTCTTC,CASSVREGTNEQFF
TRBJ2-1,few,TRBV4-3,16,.,TGCGCCAGCAGCCAGCTAGCTGCTGGCTCCTACAATGAGCAGTTCTTC,CASSQLAAGSYNEQFF
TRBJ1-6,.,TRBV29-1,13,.,TGCAGCGTTGCTGCAGGGAAGGATTCACCCCTCCACTTT,CSVAAGKDSPLHF
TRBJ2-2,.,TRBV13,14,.,TGTGCCAGCAGCTTCCGACAGAACACCGGGGAGCTGTTTTTT,CASSFRQNTGELFF
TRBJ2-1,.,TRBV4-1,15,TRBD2,TGCGCCAGCAGCCAGGGGGGACTAGCGGGGACAGAGCAGTTCTTC,CASSQGGLAGTEQFF
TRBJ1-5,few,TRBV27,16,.,TGTGCCAGCAGTTTATCGTGGGGATTAGGGGATCAGCCCCAGCATTTT,CASSLSWGLGDQPQHF
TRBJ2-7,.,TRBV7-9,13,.,TGTGCCAGCAGCTCCTACGATTCCTACGAGCAGTACTTC,CASSSYDSYEQYF
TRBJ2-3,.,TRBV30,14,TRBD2,TGTGCCTGGTCCGGGGGGACTAGCACAGATACGCAGTATTTT,CAWSGGTSTDTQYF
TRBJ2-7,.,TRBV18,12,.,TGTGCCAGCTCAGGAGGGAGGTACGAGCAGTACTTC,CASSGGRYEQYF
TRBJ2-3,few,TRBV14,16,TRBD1,TGTGCCAGCAGCCAAGATAGGGGGACAGGCACAGATACGCAGTATTTT,CASSQDRGTGTDTQYF
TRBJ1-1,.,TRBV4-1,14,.,TGCGCCAGCAGCCAAGTTGGAGGGAACACTGAAGCTTTCTTT,CASSQVGGNTEAFF
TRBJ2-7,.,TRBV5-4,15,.,TGTGCCAGCAGCTTGTTGAGGGGGATCGCCTACGAGCAGTACTTC,CASSLLRGIAYEQYF
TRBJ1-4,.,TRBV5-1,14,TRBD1,TGCGCCAGCAGCACTTCGGGACAGGGGGAAAAACTGTTTTTT,CASSTSGQGEKLFF
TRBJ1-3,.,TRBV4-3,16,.,TGCGCCAGCAGCCAAGTGTTGACAGGAGGTGGAAACACCATATATTTT,CASSQVLTGGGNTIYF
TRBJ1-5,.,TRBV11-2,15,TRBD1,TGTGCCAGCAGCCCTGGACAGGGCGGAAATCAGCCCCAGCATTTT,CASSPGQGGNQPQHF
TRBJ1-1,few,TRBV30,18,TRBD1,TGTGCCTGGAGTGCCAGTACGTCAGGGGGCACAGGAGGCACTGAAGCTTTCTTT,CAWSASTSGGTGGTEAFF
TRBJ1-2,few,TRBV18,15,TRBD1,TGTGCCAGCTCCCTCCGGACAGGGGAACCGTATGGCTACACCTTC,CASSLRTGEPYGYTF
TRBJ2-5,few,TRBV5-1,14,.,TGCGCCAGCACCGGCCGGACTCTCCAAGAGACCCAGTACTTC,CASTGRTLQETQYF
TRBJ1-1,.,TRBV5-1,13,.,TGCGCCAGCAGCAATCAGGGAAACACTGAAGCTTTCTTT,CASSNQGNTEAFF
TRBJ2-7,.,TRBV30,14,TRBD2,TGTGCCTGGAGTTTTAGCGGGGGGCTCTACGAGCAGTACTTC,CAWSFSGGLYEQYF
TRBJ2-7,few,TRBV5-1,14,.,TGCGCCAGCAGCTTGGCAGGGGACTCCTACGAGCAGTACTTC,CASSLAGDSYEQYF
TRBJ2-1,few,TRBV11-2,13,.,TGTGCCAGCAGCATCCCCGGGGTTGCTGAGCAGTTCTTC,CASSIPGVAEQFF
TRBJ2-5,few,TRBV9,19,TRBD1,TGTGCCAGCAGCGTAGAACAAAGGGGGCCAGCCAGGCGGCAAGAGACCCAGTACTTC,CASSVEQRGPARRQETQYF
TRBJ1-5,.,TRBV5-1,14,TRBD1,TGCGCCAGCAGCTGGGGGGACAGGGATCAGCCCCAGCATTTT,CASSWGDRDQPQHF
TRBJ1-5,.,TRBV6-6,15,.,TGTGCCAGCTGGCTTGGGCAACTGACCTATCAGCCCCAGCATTTT,CASWLGQLTYQPQHF
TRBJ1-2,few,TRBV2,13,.,TGTGCCAGCAGTGTACAGGCTGACTATGGCTACACCTTC,CASSVQADYGYTF
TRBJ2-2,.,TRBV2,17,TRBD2,TGTGCCAGCAGGGGGACCGGGACTACGGGGGGCACCGGGGAGCTGTTTTTT,CASRGTGTTGGTGELFF
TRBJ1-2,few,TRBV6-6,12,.,TGTGCCAGCAGTTATCAGGACTATGGCTACACCTTC,CASSYQDYGYTF
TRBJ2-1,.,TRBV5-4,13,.,TGTGCCAGCAGCTTGAACCGGGACGGGGGACAGTTCTTC,CASSLNRDGGQFF
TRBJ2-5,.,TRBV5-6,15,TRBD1,TGTGCCAGCAGCTCCGGGACAGGCGTTCAAGAGACCCAGTACTTC,CASSSGTGVQETQYF
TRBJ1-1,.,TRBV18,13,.,TGTGCCAGCTCACCAACAGGGAACACTGAAGCTTTCTTT,CASSPTGNTEAFF
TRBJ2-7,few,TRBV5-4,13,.,TGTGCCAGCAGCCTAACCGGGACCTACGAGCAGTACTTC,CASSLTGTYEQYF
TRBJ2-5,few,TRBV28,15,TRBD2,TGTGCCAGCAGGAGACTAGCGGGGGGCCAAGAGACCCAGTACTTC,CASRRLAGGQETQYF
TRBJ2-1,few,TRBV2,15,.,TGTGCCAGCAGTGCACAGGACAGCTCCTACAATGAGCAGTTCTTC,CASSAQDSSYNEQFF